These 18 T cell receptor beta chains were sequenced from one sample in a study of CD8 T cells in Susac syndrome. Reverse transcription of about 0.5 to 1 ug RNA was carried out with random hexamers. One entry per CDR3 protein results from TCRdb running MiXCR on the immunoSEQ multiplex PCR reads. The sample holds hundreds of thousands of distinct CDR3 sequences, about 95% seen once. The sequenced sample was CD4+ T cells from PBMCs. These receptor sequences come from a human donor with Susac syndrome.

The chain has TRBV7-8 and TRBJ2-7, with TRBD1 identical over 9 bases. The CDR3 runs 16 residues. V was pared by 3 bases and J by 3 bases, with 9 bases of the junction left unmatched. Germline V CDR1 and CDR2: SGHVS, FQNEAQ. Here the CDR3 DNA reads TGTGCCAGCAGCTTTCAAACCCCGGGACAGGGCTACGAGCAGTACTTC. This translates into CASSFQTPGQGYEQYF.

Here the CDR3 reads CASIADSFSYNEQFF. The CDR3 DNA sequence: TGCGCCAGCATAGCAGACAGCTTCTCCTACAATGAGCAGTTCTTC. This chain uses TRBV5-1 with TRBJ2-1, with D possibly being TRBD1 (5 bases). This CDR3 is built from 15 residues. Germline lookup yields CDR1 SGHRS and CDR2 YFSETQ. V lost 6 bases and J lost 0, with 13 bases in between.

The J gene is TRBJ1-1, the V gene TRBV7-8; no definite D call. Germline CDR1 and CDR2: SGHVS and FQNEAQ. The CDR3 length is 13 residues. V was clipped by 2 bases and J by 7 bases, with 11 bases between them. This CDR3 reads CASSLTRDGEAFF. The CDR3, as DNA: TGTGCCAGCAGCTTAACGCGGGATGGTGAAGCTTTCTTT.

The chain carries TRBV27 and TRBJ1-6, with D hard to call. The V and J ends lost 4 bases and 8 bases respectively, with 6 bases between them. This CDR3 comprises 12 residues. Germline values: CDR1 MNHEY, CDR2 SMNVEV (reference sequence). The CDR3 nucleotides read TGTGCCAGCAGTTCGTCGGATTCACCCCTCCACTTT. It is translated as CASSSSDSPLHF.

V is TRBV30 and J is TRBJ1-1; no reliable D call. The CDR3 length is 12 residues. CDR1 and CDR2 from the germline V gene are GTSNPN and SVGIG (reference sequence). Trimming pared 2 bases from V and 0 bases from J, leaving 4 bases between. CDR3 DNA: TGTGCCTGGAGTAGGGTGAACACTGAAGCTTTCTTT. Residues: CAWSRVNTEAFF.

This clonotype was seen just once. The rearrangement joins TRBV5-6 to TRBJ2-7; possible D gene TRBD2, 7 bases. The CDR3 spans 16 residues. With 3 bases removed from V and 0 bases from J, the gap between germline ends came to 16 bases. CDR1 is SGHDT and CDR2 is YYEEEE in the germline V gene. The CDR3 DNA is TGTGCCAGCAGCTACCGGGGGGCCCCGAGCTCCTACGAGCAGTACTTC. This codes for CASSYRGAPSSYEQYF. The full variable domain, with the rest looked up from reference TRBV5-6 and TRBJ2-7, is DAGVTQSPTHLIKTRGQQVTLRCSPKSGHDTVSWYQQALGQGPQFIFQYYEEEERQRGNFPDRFSGHQFPNYSSELNVNALLLGDSALYLCASSYRGAPSSYEQYFGPGTRLTVT.

The CDR3 coding sequence is TGTGCCAGCAGCTCGAAGACAGCGGACTCGCCCCAGCATTTT. Translation gives CASSSKTADSPQHF. The chain is built from TRBV11-3 and TRBJ1-5; perhaps TRBD1 as D (5 bases). This CDR3 spans 14 amino acids. From germline, CDR1 is SGHNT and CDR2 YENEEA. Trimming pared 4 bases from V and 9 bases from J, leaving 16 bases between.

The gene calls are TRBV29-1 and TRBJ2-3, with 7 bases lining up with TRBD2. This CDR3 spans 10 amino acids. Germline CDR1 reads SQVTM; CDR2 reads ANQGSEA. Trimming removed 6 bases from V and 6 bases from J; junction bases left unmatched: 0. The CDR3, as DNA: TGCAGCGTGGGGGGGGATACGCAGTATTTT. Encoded protein: CSVGGDTQYF.

The chain uses TRBV3-1 and TRBJ1-2; no definite D call. CDR3 size: 15 residues. Germline lookup yields CDR1 LGHDT and CDR2 YNNKEL (reference sequence). V was trimmed by 1 base and J by 0 bases, leaving 9 bases between them. Here the CDR3 reads CASSQGRMANYGYTF. The CDR3, as DNA: TGTGCCAGCAGCCAAGGTCGTATGGCTAACTATGGCTACACCTTC.

This chain joins TRBV7-9 and TRBJ1-4; D call uncertain. There are 11 residues in the CDR3. Trimming took 5 bases from V and 8 from J, leaving 6 bases between them. CDR1 is SEHNR and CDR2 is FQNEAQ in the germline V gene (reference sequence). This CDR3 is CASSEQEKLFF. The CDR3 DNA follows: TGTGCCAGCAGCGAACAGGAAAAACTGTTTTTT.

J is TRBJ2-1 and V is TRBV29-1; 11 nucleotides align to TRBD2. The CDR3 has 18 residues. Trimming took 5 bases from V and 6 from J; bases not matched to a gene: 18. CDR1 is SQVTM and CDR2 is ANQGSEA in the germline V gene. The CDR3 sequence: CSVPDGLAGDFASNEQFF. The CDR3 nucleotides read TGCAGCGTTCCGGACGGACTAGCGGGCGACTTCGCATCCAATGAGCAGTTCTTC.

This sequence joins TRBV14 and TRBJ1-3; D not resolved. Between the trimmed V and J ends, which lost 0 bases and 0 bases, there was a span of 12 bases. Germline assignment: CDR1 SGHDN and CDR2 FVKESK. The CDR3 contains 17 residues. CDR3 sequence (DNA): TGTGCCAGCAGCCAAGATCTTGGGCGGTACTCTGGAAACACCATATATTTT. The encoded protein is CASSQDLGRYSGNTIYF.

The chain couples TRBV30 to TRBJ1-1; D not resolved. The ends were cut back, 2 bases at V and 1 base at J, with 17 bases in the middle. Per germline, CDR1 GTSNPN and CDR2 SVGIG (reference sequence). The CDR3 loop spans 16 amino acids. The CDR3 bases are TGTGCCTGGAGTTTGGACTCCCCGTTGGGGAACACTGAAGCTTTCTTT. Amino acids: CAWSLDSPLGNTEAFF.

Comments on this clonotype: A read error may produce the germline difference seen at one junction end. The V gene is TRBV24-1, the J gene TRBJ1-1, with 7 nucleotides matching TRBD1. This CDR3 spans 14 amino acids. Germline V gives CDR1 KGHDR, CDR2 SFDVKD. CDR3 region: CATSVRGVNTEAFF. The CDR3 DNA sequence: TGTGCCACCAGTGTCAGGGGGGTGAACACCGAAGCTTTCTTT.

V and J are TRBV7-2 and TRBJ1-4; unclear D gene. The CDR3 loop spans 14 amino acids. From germline, CDR1 is SGHTA and CDR2 FQGNSA. The V end lost 5 bases, the J end lost 6 bases, and 13 bases lay between the germline ends. CDR3 loop: CASSPQKDDEKLFF. CDR3 in DNA: TGTGCCAGCAGCCCCCAGAAGGATGATGAAAAACTGTTTTTT.

The V and J genes are TRBV5-4 and TRBJ2-2; a weak D match, TRBD2 (6 bases). V was cut by 3 bases and J by 6 bases, with 12 bases left in between. Germline V gene data show CDR1 as SGHNT and CDR2 as YYREEE (reference sequence). There are 14 residues in the CDR3. DNA for the CDR3: TGTGCCAGCAGCTCGCAAACGGGGGCCGGGGAGCTGTTTTTT. It encodes CASSSQTGAGELFF.

The chain combines TRBV4-1 with TRBJ1-1; no clear D gene. The CDR3 consists of 16 residues. Germline-derived CDR1 and CDR2 are MGHRA and YSYEKL. V lost 4 bases and J 3 bases, leaving 18 bases between the germline ends. In DNA form, the CDR3 reads TGCGCCAGCAGCCTGACCGCTGGTGCCCACGACACTGAAGCTTTCTTT. This encodes CASSLTAGAHDTEAFF.

This chain joins TRBV20-1 and TRBJ1-2; 7 nucleotides line up with TRBD1. Trimming removed 4 bases from V and 6 bases from J; junction bases left unmatched: 11. This CDR3 has 14 amino acids. Germline V gene lookup returns CDR1 DFQATT and CDR2 SNEGSKA (reference sequence). The CDR3 bases are TGCAGTGCTACAATTCGGGCAGGGGGAGATGGCTACACCTTC. Its translation: CSATIRAGGDGYTF.